This TCR beta chain is drawn from a study of shared clonotypes between healthy human individuals. Overall study: Each donor's CD8 memory used one plate, CD8 naive two, each CD4 subset three.

Deletions cut 2 bases from V and 4 bases from J, with 12 bases between. The CDR3 loop spans 14 amino acids. Germline V gene sequence: CDR1 SGHDN, CDR2 FVKESK. Deep-level running was used for the assay. Using immunoSEQ multiplex PCR, the repertoire was profiled, and TCRdb retains in-frame clones only, with some absent. The sample carries over 1.4 million clones, around 97% recorded once. From CD4+ cells came CD45RA+ naive and CD45RA-negative memory subsets. This chain joins TRBV14 and TRBJ2-7; D possibly corresponds to TRBD2 (6 bases). What was sequenced was naive CD4+ T cells sorted from blood. Documented subset: CD45RA+ positively selected. The TCR was taken from a man aged 25 to 40 in good health. CDR3 region: CASSQPGLQYEQYF. CDR3 DNA: TGTGCCAGCAGCCAACCGGGACTTCAATACGAGCAGTACTTC.